These 5 T cell receptor beta chains came from one sample sequenced in a study of radiotherapy plus CTLA-4 blockade in lung cancer. Here immunoSEQ multiplex PCR was the method, and the copy in TCRdb shows in-frame clones only, minus some. The table has roughly 55,000 clones, under 75% seen once. This sample comprised peripheral blood, obtained from a patient treated with radiotherapy plus ipilimumab. These receptors all stem from a human donor with non-small cell lung cancer whose response to radiotherapy plus ipilimumab could not be evaluated.

This sequence joins TRBV9 and TRBJ1-4; D not certain. Trimming took off 2 bases at V and 1 base at J, with 15 bases between the two ends. CDR1 is SGDLS and CDR2 is YYNGEE in the germline V gene. CDR3 size: 17 residues. The CDR3 DNA is TGTGCCAGCAGCGTGGGTCCGGGTCTGCAAACTAATGAAAAACTGTTTTTT. Translation gives CASSVGPGLQTNEKLFF.

This chain uses TRBV4-3 with TRBJ1-1; TRBD1 matches at 9 bases. The CDR3 consists of 15 residues. The ends lost 1 base at V and 4 bases at J; junction bases unmatched: 4. Germline loops: CDR1 LGHNA, CDR2 YSLEER. The CDR3 reads CASSQGGTGTTEAFF. In nucleotides, the CDR3 is TGCGCCAGCAGCCAAGGGGGGACAGGGACCACTGAAGCTTTCTTT.

V and J are TRBV7-3 and TRBJ1-6; 8 nucleotides agree with TRBD1. The CDR3 is 15 amino acids. J gave up 9 bases and V 0 bases, and 4 bases lay outside the gene matches. CDR1 is SGHTA, CDR2 FQGTGA, per germline. CDR3 nucleotide sequence: TGTGCCAGCAGCTTAACTGAACAGGGGGGTTCACCCCTCCACTTT. It is translated as CASSLTEQGGSPLHF.

This chain links TRBV5-1 with TRBJ1-1; D call uncertain. CDR1 is SGHRS, CDR2 YFSETQ, per germline. Trimming took 2 bases from V and 4 from J, leaving 21 bases between them. There are 17 residues in the CDR3. The CDR3 DNA reads TGCGCCAGCAGCTTTGTGACACCAGAAAGGTTTGGCACTGAAGCTTTCTTT. This gives the protein CASSFVTPERFGTEAFF.

This chain connects TRBV19 to TRBJ2-7; TRBD1 agrees at 10 bases. CDR1 and CDR2 (germline): LNHDA, SQIVND (reference sequence). The CDR3 consists of 15 residues. V dropped 5 bases and J dropped 5; count of bases not matched to a gene: 9. This chain's CDR3 is CASSVAGTGAHEQYF. The CDR3, as DNA: TGTGCCAGTAGTGTCGCCGGGACAGGGGCCCACGAGCAGTACTTC.